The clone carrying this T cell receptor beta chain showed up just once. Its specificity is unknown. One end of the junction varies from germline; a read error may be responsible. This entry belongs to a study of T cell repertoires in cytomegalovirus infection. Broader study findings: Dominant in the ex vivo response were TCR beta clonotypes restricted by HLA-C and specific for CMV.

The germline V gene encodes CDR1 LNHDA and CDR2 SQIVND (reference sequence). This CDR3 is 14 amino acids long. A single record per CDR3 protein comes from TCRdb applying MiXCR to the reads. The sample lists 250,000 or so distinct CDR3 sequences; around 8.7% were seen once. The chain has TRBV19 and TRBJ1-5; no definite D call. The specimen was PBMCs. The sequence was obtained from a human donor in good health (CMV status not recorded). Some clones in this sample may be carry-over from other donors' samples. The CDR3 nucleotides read TGTGCCAGTAGGCCGGGCAGCCGCAATCAGCCCCAGAATTTT. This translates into CASRPGSRNQPQNF.